Listed below are T cell receptor beta chains from one sample, sequenced in a study of regulatory T cells in long-lasting Graves disease. TCRdb re-analysed the multiplex PCR reads in MiXCR, keeping a single row per CDR3 protein. In the table there are about 470,000 distinct CDR3 sequences, around a fifth of which are singletons. The sequenced sample was peripheral blood mononuclear cells (PBMCs), obtained when the disease was refractory, from a patient treated with antithyroid drugs. These receptor sequences come from a female donor with Graves disease. The CDR3 runs from the conserved cysteine through the conserved F or W. The order of the fields is V gene, clone size, D gene, J gene, CDR3 protein, CDR3 DNA. A D gene is named only where the DNA matches it firmly. A row's size may be missing; if present it is once, few, many or a size class.

>TRBV19|NA|NA|TRBJ1-1
CASTFALRGRIGGDTEAFF
TGTGCCAGTACCTTCGCCCTTCGGGGGCGAATTGGGGGAGACACTGAAGCTTTCTTT
>TRBV28|many|NA|TRBJ2-7
CASSLPVIRSGEQYF
TGTGCCAGCAGTTTACCTGTGATCAGGTCCGGGGAGCAGTACTTC
>TRBV5-1|NA|TRBD1|TRBJ1-6
CASSFSFGTGDSPLHF
TGCGCCAGCAGCTTCTCATTCGGGACAGGCGATTCACCCCTCCACTTT
>TRBV18|many|NA|TRBJ2-5
CASSPLEETQYF
TGTGCCAGCTCACCCCTCGAAGAGACCCAGTACTTC
>TRBV19|few|NA|TRBJ1-2
CASSPGERYGYTF
TGTGCCAGTAGTCCCGGGGAAAGGTATGGCTACACCTTC
>TRBV6-1|few|NA|TRBJ2-7
CASSHQGGFEQYF
TGTGCCAGCAGTCATCAGGGGGGCTTCGAGCAGTACTTC
>TRBV28|many|NA|TRBJ1-6
CASSLWQGTAGSPLHF
TGTGCCAGCAGTTTATGGCAGGGGACTGCTGGTTCACCCCTCCACTTT
>TRBV7-2|NA|TRBD1|TRBJ2-7
CASSRGTGRSEQYF
TGTGCCAGCAGCCGAGGGACAGGGAGATCCGAGCAGTACTTC
>TRBV6-5|few|NA|TRBJ2-5
CASSYSSAPGSSQETQYF
TGTGCCAGCAGTTACTCCTCCGCCCCCGGATCCTCCCAAGAGACCCAGTACTTC
>TRBV5-1|NA|TRBD2|TRBJ2-7
CASSPGTSETYEQYF
TGCGCCAGCAGCCCCGGGACTAGCGAAACCTACGAGCAGTACTTC
>TRBV24-1|NA|TRBD1|TRBJ1-1
CATSPGGPEAFF
TGTGCCACCAGCCCAGGGGGCCCTGAAGCTTTCTTT
>TRBV5-1|NA|TRBD1|TRBJ2-7
CASSLAGSDRKSGMAYEQYF
TGCGCCAGCAGCTTGGCGGGGTCGGACAGGAAAAGCGGAATGGCCTACGAGCAGTACTTC
>TRBV20-1|few|TRBD2|TRBJ2-7
CSARDQSGGPSYEQYF
TGCAGTGCTAGAGATCAGTCGGGAGGTCCGTCCTACGAGCAGTACTTC
>TRBV28|many|TRBD1|TRBJ1-1
CASSLGTGGEAFF
TGTGCCAGCAGTTTAGGGACAGGGGGTGAAGCTTTCTTT
>TRBV5-6|NA|NA|TRBJ1-1
CASSLMGAPLTEAFF
TGTGCCAGCAGCTTGATGGGGGCTCCACTCACTGAAGCTTTCTTC
>TRBV12-3/TRBV12-4|many|NA|TRBJ1-1
CASSIGQTNTEAFF
TGTGCCAGCAGTATCGGACAGACAAACACTGAAGCTTTCTTT
>TRBV28|NA|TRBD2|TRBJ2-1
CASSFRAGGSHNEQFF
TGTGCCAGCAGTTTTCGGGCGGGGGGTTCTCACAATGAGCAGTTCTTC